This T cell receptor (beta chain) was captured by sequencing in a study of blood T cell repertoires in COVID-19. Turning to the study itself: Sample material is recorded as cDNA or gDNA derived from T cells, B-cell-depleted T cells, or PBMCs.

The CDR3 spans 15 residues. In germline, CDR1 is MNHEY, CDR2 SVGAGI. V was pared by 7 bases and J by 3 bases, with 7 bases of the junction left unmatched. Assay used: immunoSEQ multiplex PCR; TCRdb lists only in-frame clones, some missing. This table holds about 110,000 clones, approximately 82% found once. The source is a woman aged 65 to 85 with acute or convalescent COVID-19. This chain uses TRBV6-5 with TRBJ1-5, with TRBD1 matching 9 bases. Material for sequencing was peripheral blood. The CDR3 DNA is TGTGCCAGCAAGAAAACAGGGGGCGTCAATCAGCCCCAGCATTTT. Translating it yields CASKKTGGVNQPQHF.